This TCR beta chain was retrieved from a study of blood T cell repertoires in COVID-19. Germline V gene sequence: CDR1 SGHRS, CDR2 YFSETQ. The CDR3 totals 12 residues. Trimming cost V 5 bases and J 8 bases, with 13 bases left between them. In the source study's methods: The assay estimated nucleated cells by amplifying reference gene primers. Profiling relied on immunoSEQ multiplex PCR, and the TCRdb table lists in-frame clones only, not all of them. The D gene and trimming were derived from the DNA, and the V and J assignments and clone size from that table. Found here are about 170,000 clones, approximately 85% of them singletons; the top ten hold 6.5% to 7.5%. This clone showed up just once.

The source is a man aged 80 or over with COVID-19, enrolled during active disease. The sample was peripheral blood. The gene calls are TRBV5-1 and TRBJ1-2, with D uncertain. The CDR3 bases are TGCGCCAGCAGGCCGGAGCTGAGGGGCTACACCTTC. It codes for CASRPELRGYTF.